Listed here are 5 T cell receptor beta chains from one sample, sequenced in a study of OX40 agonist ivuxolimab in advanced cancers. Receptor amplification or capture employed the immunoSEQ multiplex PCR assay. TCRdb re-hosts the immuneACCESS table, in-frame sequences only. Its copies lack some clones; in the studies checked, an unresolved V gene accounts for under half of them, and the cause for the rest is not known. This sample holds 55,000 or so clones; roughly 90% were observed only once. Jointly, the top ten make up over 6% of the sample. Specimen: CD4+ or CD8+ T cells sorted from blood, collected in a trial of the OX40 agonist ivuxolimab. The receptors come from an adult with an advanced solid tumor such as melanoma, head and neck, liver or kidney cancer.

CDR3: CASSLSGVGLDEQYF. As DNA, the CDR3 is TGTGCCAGCAGTTTATCAGGAGTGGGCCTGGACGAGCAGTACTTC. The chain employs TRBV27 and TRBJ2-7, with D uncertain. Trimming took 0 bases from V and 5 from J, leaving 14 bases between them. CDR1 and CDR2 from the germline V gene are MNHEY and SMNVEV (reference sequence). The CDR3 totals 15 residues.

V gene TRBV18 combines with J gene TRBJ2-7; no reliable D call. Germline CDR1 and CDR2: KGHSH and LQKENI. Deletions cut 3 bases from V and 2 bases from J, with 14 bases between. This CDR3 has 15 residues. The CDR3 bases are TGTGCCAGCTCACCTCCTCTCGAACCAACCTACGAGCAGTACTTC. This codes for CASSPPLEPTYEQYF.

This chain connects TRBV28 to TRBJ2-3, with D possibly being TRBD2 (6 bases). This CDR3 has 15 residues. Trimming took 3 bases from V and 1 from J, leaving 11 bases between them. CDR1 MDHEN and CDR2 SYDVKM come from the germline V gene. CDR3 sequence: CASSFRKRGTDTQYF. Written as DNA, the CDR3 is TGTGCCAGCAGTTTTAGGAAGCGGGGCACAGATACGCAGTATTTT. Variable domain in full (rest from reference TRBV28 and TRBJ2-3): DVKVTQSSRYLVKRTGEKVFLECVQDMDHENMFWYRQDPGLGLRLIYFSYDVKMKEKGDIPEGYSVSREKKERFSLILESASTNQTSMYLCASSFRKRGTDTQYFGPGTRLTVL.

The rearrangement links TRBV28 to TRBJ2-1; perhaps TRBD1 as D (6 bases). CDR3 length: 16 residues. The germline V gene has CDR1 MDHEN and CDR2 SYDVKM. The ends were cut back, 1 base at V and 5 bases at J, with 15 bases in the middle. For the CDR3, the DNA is TGTGCCAGCAGTTTATTAACACAGGGACCCGACAATGAGCAGTTCTTC. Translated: CASSLLTQGPDNEQFF.

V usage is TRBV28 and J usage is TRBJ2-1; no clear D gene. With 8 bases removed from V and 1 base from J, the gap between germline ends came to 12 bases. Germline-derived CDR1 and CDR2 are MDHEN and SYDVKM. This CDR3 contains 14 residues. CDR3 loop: CASRAASSYNEQFF. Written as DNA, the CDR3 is TGTGCCAGCCGGGCTGCCTCATCCTACAATGAGCAGTTCTTC. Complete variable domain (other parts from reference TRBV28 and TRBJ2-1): DVKVTQSSRYLVKRTGEKVFLECVQDMDHENMFWYRQDPGLGLRLIYFSYDVKMKEKGDIPEGYSVSREKKERFSLILESASTNQTSMYLCASRAASSYNEQFFGPGTRLTVL.